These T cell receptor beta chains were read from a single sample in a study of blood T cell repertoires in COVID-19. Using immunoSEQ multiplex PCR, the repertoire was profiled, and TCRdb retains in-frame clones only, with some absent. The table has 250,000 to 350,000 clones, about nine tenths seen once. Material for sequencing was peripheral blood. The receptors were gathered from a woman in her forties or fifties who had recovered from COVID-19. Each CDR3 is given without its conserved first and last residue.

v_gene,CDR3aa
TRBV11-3,ASSPDTGELF
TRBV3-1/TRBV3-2,ASSQGPTSGGANTDTQY
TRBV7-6,ASSLVGGSTEAF
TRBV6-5,ASSRQGASEAF
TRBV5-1,ASSRTSGGETQY
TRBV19,ASSSGLAGIQETQY
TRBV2,ASNREDTEAF
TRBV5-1,ASSSTGATTEAF
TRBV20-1,SARDIPRYT
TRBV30,AWSNSGRAHEQF
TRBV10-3,AISESQREAF
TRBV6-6,ATRTGEDYGYT
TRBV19,ASSRGNNYEQY
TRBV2,ASIRSSSYNEQF
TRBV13,ASSLGNRGQAF
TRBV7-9,ASSPSLIYEQY
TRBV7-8,ASSFRQGGSYEQY
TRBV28,ASSMTVNTEAF
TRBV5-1,ASSPGLAGEETQY
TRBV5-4,ASRREEGTDTQY
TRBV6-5,ASSLEFNTEAF
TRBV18,ASSPIRGPSNQPQH
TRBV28,ASSLARAITEAF
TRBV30,AWSVQGPQH
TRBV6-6,ASSYSGTSSHEQF
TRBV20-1,SASRTGAYSDGYT
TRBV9,ASSEDRGQQY
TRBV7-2,ASSRQRGTYNEQF
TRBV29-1,STSGGSSYGYT
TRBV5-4,ASSLRQGQETQY
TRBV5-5,ASSSTPLAGGDTGELF
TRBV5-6,ASSSTGQGGYNEQF
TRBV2,ASSSGQLNGYT
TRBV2,ASSPQGLDTEAF
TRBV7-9,ASTPPTRFGEQF
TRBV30,AWSPYLATGLNYGYT
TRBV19,ASSYRGRWDEKLF
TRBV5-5,ASSLEGAGANVLT
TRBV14,ASSQGWGVNTEAF
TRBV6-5,ASSFGGRGEETQY
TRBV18,ASSPELGGHEQF
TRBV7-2,ASSPRTRGENIQY
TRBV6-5,ASIDLQGAYQPQH
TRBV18,ASSPDRGSSPLH
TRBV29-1,SVERGLRGYT
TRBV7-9,ASSLGTSGRSYNEQF
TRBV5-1,ASSLLGTGAEKLF
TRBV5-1,ASSLASSYEQY
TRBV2,ASSGTGGNSPLH
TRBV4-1,ASSRHSGLYYEQY
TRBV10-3,ATGRGAGGHYEQY
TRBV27,ASTHRKSGGWNTGELF
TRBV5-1,ASSSLTGEETQY
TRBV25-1,ASSERRDGELF